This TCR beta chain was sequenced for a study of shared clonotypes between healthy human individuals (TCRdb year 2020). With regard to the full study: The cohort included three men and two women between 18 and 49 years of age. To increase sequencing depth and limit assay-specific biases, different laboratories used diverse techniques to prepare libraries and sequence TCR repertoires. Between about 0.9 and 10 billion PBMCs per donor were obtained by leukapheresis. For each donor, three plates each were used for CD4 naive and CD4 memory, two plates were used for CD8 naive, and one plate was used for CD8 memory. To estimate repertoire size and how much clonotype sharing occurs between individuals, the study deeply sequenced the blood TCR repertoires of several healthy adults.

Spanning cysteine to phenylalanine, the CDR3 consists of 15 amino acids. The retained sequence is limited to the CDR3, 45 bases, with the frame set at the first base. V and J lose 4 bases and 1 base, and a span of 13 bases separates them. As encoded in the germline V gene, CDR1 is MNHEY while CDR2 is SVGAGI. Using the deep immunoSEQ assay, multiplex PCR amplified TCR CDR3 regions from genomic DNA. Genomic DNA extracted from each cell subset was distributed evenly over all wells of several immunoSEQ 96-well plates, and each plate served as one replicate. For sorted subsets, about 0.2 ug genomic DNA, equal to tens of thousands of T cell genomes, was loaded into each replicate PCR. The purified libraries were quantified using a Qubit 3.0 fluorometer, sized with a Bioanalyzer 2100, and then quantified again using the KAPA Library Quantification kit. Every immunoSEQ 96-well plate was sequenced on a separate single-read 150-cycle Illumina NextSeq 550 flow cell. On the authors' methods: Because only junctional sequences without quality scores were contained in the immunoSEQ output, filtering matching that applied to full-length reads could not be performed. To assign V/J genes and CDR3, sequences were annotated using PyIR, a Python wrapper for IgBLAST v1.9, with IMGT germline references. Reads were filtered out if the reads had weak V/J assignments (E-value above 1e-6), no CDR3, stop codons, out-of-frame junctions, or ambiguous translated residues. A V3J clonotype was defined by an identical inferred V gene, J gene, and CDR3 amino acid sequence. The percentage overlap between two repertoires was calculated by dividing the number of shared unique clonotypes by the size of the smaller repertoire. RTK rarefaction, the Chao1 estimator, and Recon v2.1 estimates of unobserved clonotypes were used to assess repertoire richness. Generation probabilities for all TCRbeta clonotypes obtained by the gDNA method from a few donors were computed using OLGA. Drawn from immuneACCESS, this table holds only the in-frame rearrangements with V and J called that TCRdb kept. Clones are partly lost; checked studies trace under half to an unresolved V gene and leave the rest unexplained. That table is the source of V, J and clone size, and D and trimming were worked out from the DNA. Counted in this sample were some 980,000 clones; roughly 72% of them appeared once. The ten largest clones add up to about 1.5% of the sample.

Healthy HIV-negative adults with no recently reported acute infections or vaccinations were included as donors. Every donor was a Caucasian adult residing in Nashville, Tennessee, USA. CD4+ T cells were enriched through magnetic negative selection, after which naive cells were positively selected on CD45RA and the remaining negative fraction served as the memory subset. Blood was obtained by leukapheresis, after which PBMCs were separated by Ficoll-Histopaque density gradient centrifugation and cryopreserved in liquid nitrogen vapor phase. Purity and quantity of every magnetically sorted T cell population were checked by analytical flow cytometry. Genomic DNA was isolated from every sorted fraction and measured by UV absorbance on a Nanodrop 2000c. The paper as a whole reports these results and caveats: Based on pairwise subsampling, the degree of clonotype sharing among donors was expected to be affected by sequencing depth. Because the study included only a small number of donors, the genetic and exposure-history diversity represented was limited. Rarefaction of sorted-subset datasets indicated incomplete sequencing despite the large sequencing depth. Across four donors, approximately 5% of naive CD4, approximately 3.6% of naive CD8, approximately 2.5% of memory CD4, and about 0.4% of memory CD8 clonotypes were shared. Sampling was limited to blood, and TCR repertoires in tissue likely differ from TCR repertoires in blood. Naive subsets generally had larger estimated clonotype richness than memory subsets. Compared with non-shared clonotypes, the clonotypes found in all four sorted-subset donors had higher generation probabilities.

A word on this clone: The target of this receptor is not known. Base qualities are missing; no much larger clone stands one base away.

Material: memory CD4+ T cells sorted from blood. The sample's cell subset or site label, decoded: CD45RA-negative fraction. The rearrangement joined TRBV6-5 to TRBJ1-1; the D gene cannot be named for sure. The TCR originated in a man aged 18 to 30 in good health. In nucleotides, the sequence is TGTGCCAGCAGTTCACCCCGACGGGGGAACACTGAAGCTTTCTTT. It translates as CASSSPRRGNTEAFF.